Below are 20 T cell receptor beta chains sequenced from a single sample in a study of T-cell reconstitution after alpha-beta-depleted transplantation in children. Unique molecular identifiers featured in how the TCRbeta library was prepared. TCRdb ran MiXCR on the PCR reads and lists one entry per CDR3 protein. The sample holds 330,000 or so distinct CDR3 sequences, approximately 7.3% seen once. The study, taken as a whole, reports: Newly generated T cells supplied most T-cell counts and diversity one year post-transplant.

Their antigen targets remain unknown. Sample: peripheral blood, taken 360 days after TCRalphabeta/CD19-depleted stem cell transplant. The receptors come from a female patient aged 2-9 years who had a stem cell transplant for Fanconi anemia, so the T cells may come from the graft donor.

The genes are TRBV5-6 and TRBJ1-2; D is unresolved. Germline loops: CDR1 SGHDT, CDR2 YYEEEE. There are 12 residues in the CDR3. Trimming stripped 1 base from V and 10 bases from J, with 11 bases between. CDR3: CASSLWTVDYTF. The CDR3 nucleotides are TGTGCCAGCAGCTTGTGGACCGTTGACTACACCTTC.

In DNA, the CDR3 is TGTGCCAGCAGCGTAGGTTTTAGGTCTAGCGGGGGGGCCATCGAGACCCAGTACTTC. It encodes CASSVGFRSSGGAIETQYF. This rearrangement joins TRBV9 to TRBJ2-5; 12 bases match TRBD2. The CDR3 spans 19 residues. The junction had 14 bases not matched to a gene; V was cut back by 0 bases and J by 5 bases. Germline V lookup: CDR1 SGDLS, CDR2 YYNGEE.

This clonotype was recorded many times. This chain joins TRBV5-6 and TRBJ1-1; TRBD1 matches 7 bases. Germline CDR1 SGHDT, CDR2 YYEEEE. CDR3 size: 13 residues. The ends lost 4 bases at V and 8 bases at J; junction bases unmatched: 8. The CDR3 DNA reads as TGTGCCAGCAGCCTCATCCTGGGACAGGAAGCTTTCTTT. It specifies CASSLILGQEAFF.

This clonotype was seen ten or more times. CDR3 bases: TGTGCCAGCAGCCAAGACATCAGACAGGCAGGCACAGATACGCAGTATTTT. It specifies CASSQDIRQAGTDTQYF. The chain recombines TRBV4-2 with TRBJ2-3, with a weak D call TRBD1 (6 bases). Trimming stripped 0 bases from V and 1 base from J, with 14 bases between. Germline V CDR1 and CDR2: LGHNA, YNFKEQ. This CDR3 region has 17 residues.

CDR3 sequence (DNA): TGCAGTGCTGAACGGGACGGAGCCTACGAGCAGTACGTC. This codes for CSAERDGAYEQYV. The gene calls are TRBV20-1 and TRBJ2-7; either TRBD1 or TRBD2 may supply D (5 bases each). The V end lost 5 bases, the J end lost 2 bases, and 13 bases lay between the germline ends. Germline CDR1 is DFQATT and CDR2 is SNEGSKA (reference sequence). The CDR3 has 13 amino acids.

This clonotype was observed at least ten times. The chain employs TRBV29-1 and TRBJ2-2; D is unresolved. The V end was cut by 6 bases, the J end by 7 bases, with 15 bases between. Per the germline V gene, CDR1 is SQVTM and CDR2 is ANQGSEA. There are 13 residues in the CDR3. The CDR3 DNA reads as TGCAGCGTCCAGACCAGTAGGGTCGGGGAGCTGTTTTTT. It specifies CSVQTSRVGELFF.

This clonotype was found many times. The chain has TRBV7-3 and TRBJ1-1; possibly TRBD1 for D (5 bases). V was trimmed by 4 bases and J by 0 bases, leaving 18 bases between them. Germline-derived CDR1 and CDR2 are SGHTA and FQGTGA. The CDR3 length is 17 residues. The CDR3 nucleotides read TGTGCCAGCAGCTCCAAGGGAGGGGAGAGGGTGAACACTGAAGCTTTCTTT. Amino acid sequence: CASSSKGGERVNTEAFF.

As DNA, the CDR3 is TGTGCCAGCAGCCAAGATTTGTGGCCCTACAATGAGCAGTTCTTC. Protein: CASSQDLWPYNEQFF. V is TRBV3-1 and J is TRBJ2-1; no clear D gene. Trimming removed 0 bases from V and 2 bases from J, with 8 bases in between. CDR1 and CDR2 (germline): LGHDT, YNNKEL (reference sequence). This CDR3 contains 15 residues.

This clonotype occurred a few times. This sequence joins TRBV6-2 or TRBV6-3 and TRBJ2-7; tentatively, D is TRBD2 (6 bases). The CDR3 is 13 residues long. V was clipped by 6 bases and J by 4 bases, with 13 bases between them. The V gene's germline CDR1 is MNHEY and CDR2 SVGEGT. CDR3 residues: CASRNRDSYEQYV. CDR3 bases: TGTGCCAGCAGAAACCGGGACTCTTACGAGCAGTACGTC.

This clonotype was seen repeatedly, ten times or more. The V call is TRBV7-9, the J call TRBJ2-1, with 7 bases that match TRBD2. Germline assignment: CDR1 SEHNR and CDR2 FQNEAQ (reference sequence). The trim removed 4 bases at V and 9 bases at J, leaving 12 bases unmatched. The CDR3 is made up of 15 amino acids. CDR3 sequence reads: CASSSRLARPGEQFF. The CDR3, as DNA: TGTGCCAGCAGCTCCCGACTAGCCCGTCCCGGTGAGCAGTTCTTC.

This clonotype was counted only a few times. The chain has TRBV9 and TRBJ1-2, with 7 bases lining up with TRBD1. Germline V gene sequence: CDR1 SGDLS, CDR2 YYNGEE. The junction had 5 bases not matched to a gene; V was cut back by 0 bases and J by 6 bases. The CDR3 length is 14 residues. The CDR3 coding sequence is TGTGCCAGCAGCGTAGTCGACAGGGTCGATGGCTACACCTTC. Translation: CASSVVDRVDGYTF.

This clonotype occurred many times. The chain's CDR3 is CASSNGTYGANVLTF. In DNA, the CDR3 is TGTGCCAGCAGTAACGGGACATATGGGGCCAACGTCCTGACTTTC. This sequence joins TRBV27 and TRBJ2-6, with D possibly TRBD1 on 6 matching bases. The CDR3 is made up of 15 amino acids. V lost 5 bases and J lost 3, with 11 bases in between. Germline CDR1 reads MNHEY; CDR2 reads SMNVEV (reference sequence).

Many counts were recorded for this clonotype. V gene TRBV24-1 combines with J gene TRBJ2-2; D not certain. Looked up from germline, CDR1 is KGHDR and CDR2 is SFDVKD. V was clipped by 4 bases and J by 6 bases, with 14 bases between them. The CDR3 totals 15 residues. The CDR3 reads CATSELRGSPGELFF. In DNA form, the CDR3 reads TGTGCCACCAGTGAACTAAGAGGATCACCCGGGGAGCTGTTTTTT.

The chain recombines TRBV9 with TRBJ2-1; D is unresolved. V dropped 4 bases and J dropped 0 bases, with 11 bases sitting between them. The CDR3 covers 15 residues. The germline gives CDR1 SGDLS, CDR2 YYNGEE. The chain's CDR3 is CASSPTSYSYNEQFF. CDR3 coding DNA: TGTGCCAGCAGCCCCACGTCTTACTCCTACAATGAGCAGTTCTTC.

The chain links TRBV6-2 or TRBV6-3 to TRBJ2-5; tentatively, D is TRBD1 (6 bases). Looked up from germline, CDR1 is MNHEY and CDR2 is SVGEGT. V lost 3 bases to trimming and J lost 5 bases, with 22 bases between them. This CDR3 region has 17 residues. The CDR3 region has the DNA TGTGCCAGCAGTTATGGACTGGGGACACCCCACCGGGAGACCCAGTACTTC. This gives the protein CASSYGLGTPHRETQYF.

This clonotype came up many times. V usage is TRBV3-1 and J usage is TRBJ2-1; D might be TRBD2 (5 bases). The CDR3 sequence is 14 residues long. Trimming pared 3 bases from V and 1 base from J, leaving 7 bases between. The germline gives CDR1 LGHDT, CDR2 YNNKEL (reference sequence). DNA of the CDR3: TGTGCCAGCAGCCATCGGGGTTCCTACAATGAGCAGTTCTTC. Encoded protein: CASSHRGSYNEQFF.

In this sample, this clonotype turned up a few times. The rearrangement uses TRBV5-1 and TRBJ2-7; 11 nucleotides agree with TRBD1. With 4 bases clipped from V and 3 bases from J, the junction kept 9 bases outside the gene matches. The CDR3 has 16 amino acids. CDR1 SGHRS and CDR2 YFSETQ come from the germline V gene. The CDR3, as DNA: TGCGCCAGCAGCACTCTCATCGGGACAGGGGGCTACGAGCAGTACTTC. Its protein is CASSTLIGTGGYEQYF.

This clonotype was seen a handful of times. V gene TRBV27 combines with J gene TRBJ2-3; 9 bases map to TRBD1. Germline CDR1 is MNHEY and CDR2 is SMNVEV (reference sequence). V lost 3 bases and J lost 6; bases outside the gene matches: 7. The CDR3 contains 15 residues. The CDR3 region has the DNA TGTGCCAGCAGTTTTAAGGGACAGGGTGACGATACGCAGTATTTT. Amino acids: CASSFKGQGDDTQYF.

This clonotype showed up just a few times. This chain links TRBV20-1 with TRBJ2-7; tentative D call: TRBD1 (5 bases). The V gene lost 2 bases and the J gene lost 4 bases, with 9 bases spanning the gap. The germline gives CDR1 DFQATT, CDR2 SNEGSKA (reference sequence). There are 12 residues in the CDR3. CDR3 in DNA: TGCAGTGCTAGATGGCACAGGTACGAGCAGTACTTC. Its protein is CSARWHRYEQYF.

The chain recombines TRBV12-3 or TRBV12-4 with TRBJ2-5; TRBD1 agrees at 7 bases. Losses at the gene ends were 0 bases for V and 3 bases for J; bases not matched to a gene: 7. The CDR3 spans 16 residues. Here the CDR3 reads CASSLARGTGKETQYF. Here the CDR3 DNA reads TGTGCCAGCAGTTTAGCCAGGGGGACCGGGAAAGAGACCCAGTACTTC.